One and the same sample provided the 12 T cell receptor beta chains below, sequenced in a study of OX40 agonist ivuxolimab in advanced cancers. The library was obtained by the immunoSEQ multiplex PCR assay. TCRdb holds this immuneACCESS table with in-frame rearrangements only. Some clones are missing; in checked studies, unresolved V genes explain under half, and the rest has no known cause. The sample has 60,000 to 85,000 clones on record, around 94% of them singletons. The ten largest clonotypes hold about a fifth of the sample. Source: CD4+ or CD8+ T cells sorted from blood, taken in a trial of the OX40 agonist ivuxolimab. The receptors derive from an adult with an advanced solid tumor such as melanoma, head and neck, liver or kidney cancer.

V usage is TRBV27 and J usage is TRBJ2-3, with D perhaps TRBD2 (5 bases). The CDR3 sequence is 15 residues long. Germline CDR1 reads MNHEY; CDR2 reads SMNVEV (reference sequence). Between the trimmed V and J ends, which lost 3 bases and 1 base, there was a span of 11 bases. The DNA for the CDR3 is TGTGCCAGCAGTTTCGAGCTAGCAGGCACAGATACGCAGTATTTT. This translates into CASSFELAGTDTQYF.

This clone was counted once. The rearrangement joins TRBV2 to TRBJ1-1; D is uncertain. V shed 0 bases and J shed 4 bases, with 15 bases lying between them. Germline CDR1 reads SNHLY; CDR2 reads FYNNEI. The CDR3 loop spans 16 amino acids. As DNA, the CDR3 is TGTGCCAGCAGTGAAGCGGAGGAGTCCTTGAGCACTGAAGCTTTCTTT. This gives the protein CASSEAEESLSTEAFF.

The gene calls are TRBV7-3 and TRBJ2-3; TRBD2 agrees at 7 bases. This CDR3 comprises 15 residues. The germline V gene has CDR1 SGHTA and CDR2 FQGTGA. After removal of 2 bases from V and 4 bases from J, the junction contained 6 bases not matched to a gene. In DNA, the CDR3 is TGTGCCAGCAGCTTAGGGCTAGCGGATTCAGATACGCAGTATTTT. Protein: CASSLGLADSDTQYF.

The chain uses TRBV6-5 and TRBJ2-1; the D is unclear. The ends were cut back, 6 bases at V and 8 bases at J, with 8 bases in the middle. The CDR3 has 11 residues. Germline values: CDR1 MNHEY, CDR2 SVGAGI. The DNA for the CDR3 is TGTGCCAGCAGCCAAAGAGATGAGCAGTTCTTC. This gives the protein CASSQRDEQFF.

This clone is a singleton in its sample. The chain uses TRBV6-5 and TRBJ1-2, with D perhaps matching TRBD1 (5 bases). V lost 0 bases and J lost 2, with 13 bases in between. The CDR3 runs 16 residues. Germline V gene data show CDR1 as MNHEY and CDR2 as SVGAGI. The CDR3 protein is CASSYSRGELNYGYTF. The CDR3 DNA sequence: TGTGCCAGCAGTTACTCGAGAGGGGAATTAAACTATGGCTACACCTTC.

V usage is TRBV7-9 and J usage is TRBJ2-7, with D hard to call. The CDR3 runs 15 residues. The germline V gene encodes CDR1 SEHNR and CDR2 FQNEAQ (reference sequence). V lost 1 base and J 3 bases, leaving 13 bases between the germline ends. Here the CDR3 reads CASSLDRPWSYEQYF. CDR3 DNA: TGTGCCAGCAGCTTAGATAGGCCTTGGAGCTACGAGCAGTACTTC.

Many counts were recorded for this clone. Other nucleotide sequences from this sample produce the same CDR3. The chain employs TRBV6-1 and TRBJ1-5, with D hard to call. The CDR3 contains 14 residues. Trimming removed 1 base at V and 0 bases at J, with 4 bases between. Germline V gene lookup returns CDR1 MNHNS and CDR2 SASEGT. In DNA, the CDR3 is TGTGCCAGCAGTGAAGTCGGTAGCAATCAGCCCCAGCATTTT. Translated: CASSEVGSNQPQHF.

V is TRBV19 and J is TRBJ2-7; possibly TRBD1 or TRBD2 for D (5 bases each). The CDR3 runs to 11 residues. In germline, CDR1 is LNHDA, CDR2 SQIVND (reference sequence). Trimming took off 3 bases at V and 6 bases at J, with 6 bases between the two ends. The CDR3 coding sequence is TGTGCCAGTAGTATGAGGGGCGAGCAGTACTTC. It yields the protein CASSMRGEQYF.

The chain is built from TRBV2 and TRBJ2-1; 12 nucleotides match TRBD2. CDR3 length: 15 residues. The V and J ends lost 2 bases and 8 bases, in that order; junction bases with no gene match: 4. CDR1 is SNHLY and CDR2 is FYNNEI in the germline V gene. The CDR3 region is CASSELAGGPDEQFF. Written as DNA, the CDR3 is TGTGCCAGCAGTGAACTAGCGGGAGGGCCCGATGAGCAGTTCTTC.

The CDR3 is CAVLTKYEQYF. In DNA, the CDR3 is TGTGCCGTACTAACGAAGTACGAGCAGTACTTC. This chain joins TRBV7-9 and TRBJ2-7; D not certain. V was pared by 11 bases and J by 4 bases, with 12 bases between. Per the germline V gene, CDR1 is SEHNR and CDR2 is FQNEAQ (reference sequence). The CDR3 totals 11 residues. Combining the CDR3 with reference TRBV7-9 and TRBJ2-7 gives the whole variable domain DTGVSQNPRHKITKRGQNVTFRCDPISEHNRLYWYRQTLGQGPEFLTYFQNEAQLEKSRLLSDRFSAERPKGSFSTLEIQRTEQGDSAMYLCAVLTKYEQYFGPGTRLTVT.

The V call is TRBV7-2, the J call TRBJ1-2; the match to TRBD1 covers 12 bases. This CDR3 contains 18 residues. Germline V gene data show CDR1 as SGHTA and CDR2 as FQGNSA. Losses at the gene ends were 5 bases for V and 4 bases for J; bases not matched to a gene: 14. CDR3 loop: CASSRGTGGPHLFYGYTF. CDR3 nucleotide sequence: TGTGCCAGCAGCCGTGGGACAGGGGGCCCTCATCTATTCTATGGCTACACCTTC.

The chain recombines TRBV5-4 with TRBJ2-7; D may be TRBD1 (5 bases). This CDR3 has 14 amino acids. The V gene's germline CDR1 is SGHNT and CDR2 YYREEE (reference sequence). Trimming shortened V by 0 bases and J by 2 bases, and 9 bases separated the two germline ends. CDR3 sequence reads: CASSLDWTTYEQYF. The CDR3, as DNA: TGTGCCAGCAGCTTGGATTGGACAACCTACGAGCAGTACTTC.